The rows below give T cell receptor beta chains drawn from one sample of a study of shared clonotypes between healthy human individuals. Sequenced by immunoSEQ multiplex PCR; TCRdb stores in-frame clones only, minus some. The table lists around 1.5 million clones, 95% to 99% of them singletons. The specimen sequenced was naive CD4+ T cells sorted from blood. The receptors originated from a man aged 30 to 45 in good health. Each CDR3 is given with its conserved first and last residue. D genes are given only for firm matches. Size is stated for part of the rows, as once, few or many counts, or as a class when the clone is expanded.

.	.	TRBV28	TRBJ1-4	CASRGYEANEKLFF	TGTGCCAGCAGGGGGTATGAGGCAAATGAAAAACTGTTTTTT
.	.	TRBV29-1	TRBJ1-2	CSVDKPNYGYTF	TGCAGCGTCGACAAACCTAACTATGGCTACACCTTC
TRBD2	.	TRBV28	TRBJ2-7	CASRAAGGLWEQYF	TGTGCCAGCAGAGCAGCGGGAGGGTTGTGGGAGCAGTACTTC
.	once	TRBV5-1	TRBJ1-2	CASSVGGGGGYTF	TGCGCCAGCAGCGTCGGCGGCGGGGGTGGCTACACCTTC
.	.	TRBV5-3	TRBJ2-1	CARSYSGPYNEQFF	TGTGCCAGAAGCTATTCAGGGCCATACAATGAGCAGTTCTTC
TRBD2	.	TRBV6-5	TRBJ2-7	CASTPGTTYEQYF	TGTGCCAGCACCCCGGGGACTACCTACGAGCAGTACTTC
TRBD2	.	TRBV19	TRBJ2-1	CASSIFLAGDEQFF	TGTGCCAGTAGTATTTTCCTCGCGGGGGATGAGCAGTTCTTC
.	.	TRBV4-2	TRBJ1-2	CASSRDSYGYTF	TGTGCCAGCAGCCGAGACAGCTATGGCTACACCTTC
.	.	TRBV7-9	TRBJ2-1	CASMYVGHTDEQFF	TGTGCCAGCATGTACGTCGGACATACCGATGAGCAGTTCTTC
.	.	TRBV5-4	TRBJ2-1	CASSPRGWVGEQFF	TGTGCCAGCAGCCCGAGAGGTTGGGTAGGTGAGCAGTTCTTC
TRBD1	.	TRBV5-1	TRBJ2-7	CASSLAEGGNEQYF	TGCGCCAGCAGCTTGGCCGAAGGGGGCAACGAGCAGTACTTC
.	.	TRBV11-2	TRBJ1-4	CASSYSGPGGTNEKLFF	TGTGCCAGCAGCTACTCAGGGCCTGGGGGAACTAATGAAAAACTGTTTTTT
.	once	TRBV5-1	TRBJ1-1	CASSFNRQRGTEAFF	TGCGCCAGCAGCTTCAACAGGCAGAGAGGAACTGAAGCTTTCTTT
.	.	TRBV6-5	TRBJ1-6	CASSIGTVNSPLHF	TGTGCCAGCAGCATCGGGACGGTGAATTCACCCCTCCACTTT
.	.	TRBV5-1	TRBJ2-3	CASSRDPTTDTQYF	TGCGCCAGCAGCAGGGATCCGACCACAGATACGCAGTATTTT
.	.	TRBV6-1	TRBJ1-2	CASISNYGYTF	TGTGCCAGCATATCTAACTATGGCTACACCTTC
TRBD2	.	TRBV10-1	TRBJ2-3	CASSESSGTSTDTQYF	TGCGCCAGCAGTGAGTCTAGCGGGACTAGCACAGATACGCAGTATTTT
TRBD2	.	TRBV4-2	TRBJ2-1	CAIGTSGGEQFF	TGTGCCATTGGGACTAGCGGGGGGGAGCAGTTCTTC
.	.	TRBV7-9	TRBJ1-4	CASSRDLLTGTNEKLFF	TGTGCCAGCAGCCGGGACCTCCTCACGGGAACTAATGAAAAACTGTTTTTT
.	.	TRBV9	TRBJ2-5	CASSDQGRGETQYF	TGTGCCAGCAGCGATCAGGGGCGGGGGGAGACCCAGTACTTC
.	.	TRBV4-2	TRBJ2-2	CASSQDNRNTGELFF	TGTGCCAGCAGCCAAGATAACAGGAACACCGGGGAGCTGTTTTTT
TRBD1	.	TRBV10-3	TRBJ1-5	CAISETGQGANQPQHF	TGTGCCATCAGTGAGACGGGACAGGGGGCAAATCAGCCCCAGCATTTT
TRBD2	.	TRBV18	TRBJ2-3	CASSQRLAGGPRDSTDTQYF	TGTGCCAGCTCACAACGACTAGCGGGAGGTCCCCGTGATAGCACAGATACGCAGTATTTT
.	once	TRBV28	TRBJ2-3	CASSLKGARYTQYF	TGTGCCAGCAGTCTAAAAGGGGCTCGATATACGCAGTATTTT
.	.	TRBV10-3	TRBJ2-1	CAISASHYNEQFF	TGTGCCATCAGTGCCAGCCACTACAATGAGCAGTTCTTC
TRBD2	.	TRBV6-1	TRBJ2-7	CASKSGRVAYEQYF	TGTGCCAGCAAGTCCGGGAGGGTCGCCTACGAGCAGTACTTC
.	.	TRBV19	TRBJ2-2	CASSDRALNTGELFF	TGTGCCAGTAGTGACCGGGCCCTTAACACCGGGGAGCTGTTTTTT
.	.	TRBV19	TRBJ2-1	CASSTSSYNEQFF	TGTGCCAGTAGCACGAGCTCCTACAATGAGCAGTTCTTC
.	once	TRBV7-9	TRBJ2-3	CASSLLQGGTQYF	TGTGCCAGCAGCTTACTCCAGGGGGGTACGCAGTATTTT
.	once	TRBV30	TRBJ1-5	CAWSSEPRGYQPQHF	TGTGCCTGGAGTTCCGAACCCCGGGGGTATCAGCCCCAGCATTTT
.	once	TRBV9	TRBJ2-1	CASSVGGTHAYNEQFF	TGTGCCAGCAGCGTAGGGGGGACTCATGCCTACAATGAGCAGTTCTTC
.	.	TRBV6-5	TRBJ2-7	CASSRLAYEQYF	TGTGCCAGCAGCCGACTAGCCTACGAGCAGTACTTC
TRBD2	.	TRBV18	TRBJ2-7	CASSPGTSGAYEQYF	TGTGCCAGCTCACCTGGGACTAGCGGGGCTTACGAGCAGTACTTC
.	.	TRBV9	TRBJ2-7	CASSVEGQSSYEQYF	TGTGCCAGCAGCGTAGAGGGCCAAAGCTCCTACGAGCAGTACTTC
TRBD2	.	TRBV9	TRBJ2-2	CASSVAGRESTGELFF	TGTGCCAGCAGCGTAGCGGGGCGGGAGTCTACCGGGGAGCTGTTTTTT
.	.	TRBV7-9	TRBJ2-5	CASSIGGLGETQYF	TGTGCCAGCAGCATTGGCGGGTTGGGAGAGACCCAGTACTTC
.	.	TRBV7-2	TRBJ1-6	CASSRARLNNSPLHF	TGTGCCAGCAGCCGAGCTCGACTCAATAATTCACCCCTCCACTTT
.	.	TRBV5-4	TRBJ2-4	CASSLEGRVENIQYF	TGTGCCAGCAGCTTGGAGGGTAGGGTAGAAAACATTCAGTACTTC
TRBD1	.	TRBV10-3	TRBJ2-1	CAISEGTGDNEQFF	TGTGCCATCAGTGAGGGGACAGGGGACAATGAGCAGTTCTTC
.	.	TRBV4-1	TRBJ2-3	CASSQDFLGTDTQYF	TGCGCCAGCAGCCAAGATTTCCTTGGAACAGATACGCAGTATTTT
.	.	TRBV6-1	TRBJ2-7	CASSEALGGGEQYF	TGTGCCAGCAGTGAAGCGCTTGGTGGGGGCGAGCAGTACTTC
TRBD2	.	TRBV18	TRBJ2-7	CASSLGLAGGFQTYEQYF	TGTGCCAGCTCACTCGGACTAGCGGGAGGGTTTCAGACCTACGAGCAGTACTTC
.	.	TRBV5-1	TRBJ2-3	CASSLTSGWSTDTQYF	TGCGCCAGCAGCTTGACGTCAGGCTGGAGCACAGATACGCAGTATTTT
TRBD2	once	TRBV5-4	TRBJ2-2	CASSLLAGEAGELFF	TGTGCCAGCAGCTTACTAGCGGGAGAGGCCGGGGAGCTGTTTTTT
.	.	TRBV5-4	TRBJ2-7	CASSLSGGDYEQYF	TGTGCCAGCAGCTTGTCGGGGGGCGACTACGAGCAGTACTTC
.	.	TRBV9	TRBJ2-2	CASSPPNTGELFF	TGTGCCAGCAGCCCCCCAAACACCGGGGAGCTGTTTTTT
TRBD1	once	TRBV4-1	TRBJ1-1	CASSQVRTGTEAFF	TGCGCCAGCAGCCAAGTCCGGACAGGGACTGAAGCTTTCTTT
.	.	TRBV6-6	TRBJ2-2	CASSYLEGELFF	TGTGCCAGCAGTTACTTGGAGGGGGAGCTGTTTTTT
TRBD2	.	TRBV7-8	TRBJ2-5	CASSGRAGKQETQYF	TGTGCCAGCAGCGGGCGAGCGGGAAAGCAAGAGACCCAGTACTTC
TRBD1	.	TRBV19	TRBJ1-5	CASSHGTGRSQPQHF	TGTGCCAGTAGTCACGGGACAGGGCGATCTCAGCCCCAGCATTTT
TRBD1	.	TRBV28	TRBJ2-7	CASRPGQGPYEQYF	TGTGCCAGCAGACCGGGACAGGGTCCCTACGAGCAGTACTTC
.	.	TRBV18	TRBJ2-5	CASSPPGYQETQYF	TGTGCCAGCTCACCCCCCGGATACCAAGAGACCCAGTACTTC
.	.	TRBV5-1	TRBJ1-2	CASSLAPGTSRWYGYTF	TGCGCCAGCAGCTTGGCCCCGGGGACCTCCCGCTGGTATGGCTACACCTTC
.	.	TRBV6-5	TRBJ1-2	CASSEMGSWAF	TGTGCCAGCAGCGAGATGGGCAGTTGGGCCTTC
TRBD1	once	TRBV5-1	TRBJ2-7	CASSRTGRRNEQYF	TGCGCCAGCAGCAGGACAGGGAGGCGCAACGAGCAGTACTTC
.	.	TRBV11-2	TRBJ2-7	CASSLDSARAYEQYF	TGTGCCAGCAGCTTAGATAGCGCCAGGGCCTACGAGCAGTACTTC
.	.	TRBV9	TRBJ2-1	CASSVLGNNEQFF	TGTGCCAGCAGCGTTTTGGGGAACAATGAGCAGTTCTTC